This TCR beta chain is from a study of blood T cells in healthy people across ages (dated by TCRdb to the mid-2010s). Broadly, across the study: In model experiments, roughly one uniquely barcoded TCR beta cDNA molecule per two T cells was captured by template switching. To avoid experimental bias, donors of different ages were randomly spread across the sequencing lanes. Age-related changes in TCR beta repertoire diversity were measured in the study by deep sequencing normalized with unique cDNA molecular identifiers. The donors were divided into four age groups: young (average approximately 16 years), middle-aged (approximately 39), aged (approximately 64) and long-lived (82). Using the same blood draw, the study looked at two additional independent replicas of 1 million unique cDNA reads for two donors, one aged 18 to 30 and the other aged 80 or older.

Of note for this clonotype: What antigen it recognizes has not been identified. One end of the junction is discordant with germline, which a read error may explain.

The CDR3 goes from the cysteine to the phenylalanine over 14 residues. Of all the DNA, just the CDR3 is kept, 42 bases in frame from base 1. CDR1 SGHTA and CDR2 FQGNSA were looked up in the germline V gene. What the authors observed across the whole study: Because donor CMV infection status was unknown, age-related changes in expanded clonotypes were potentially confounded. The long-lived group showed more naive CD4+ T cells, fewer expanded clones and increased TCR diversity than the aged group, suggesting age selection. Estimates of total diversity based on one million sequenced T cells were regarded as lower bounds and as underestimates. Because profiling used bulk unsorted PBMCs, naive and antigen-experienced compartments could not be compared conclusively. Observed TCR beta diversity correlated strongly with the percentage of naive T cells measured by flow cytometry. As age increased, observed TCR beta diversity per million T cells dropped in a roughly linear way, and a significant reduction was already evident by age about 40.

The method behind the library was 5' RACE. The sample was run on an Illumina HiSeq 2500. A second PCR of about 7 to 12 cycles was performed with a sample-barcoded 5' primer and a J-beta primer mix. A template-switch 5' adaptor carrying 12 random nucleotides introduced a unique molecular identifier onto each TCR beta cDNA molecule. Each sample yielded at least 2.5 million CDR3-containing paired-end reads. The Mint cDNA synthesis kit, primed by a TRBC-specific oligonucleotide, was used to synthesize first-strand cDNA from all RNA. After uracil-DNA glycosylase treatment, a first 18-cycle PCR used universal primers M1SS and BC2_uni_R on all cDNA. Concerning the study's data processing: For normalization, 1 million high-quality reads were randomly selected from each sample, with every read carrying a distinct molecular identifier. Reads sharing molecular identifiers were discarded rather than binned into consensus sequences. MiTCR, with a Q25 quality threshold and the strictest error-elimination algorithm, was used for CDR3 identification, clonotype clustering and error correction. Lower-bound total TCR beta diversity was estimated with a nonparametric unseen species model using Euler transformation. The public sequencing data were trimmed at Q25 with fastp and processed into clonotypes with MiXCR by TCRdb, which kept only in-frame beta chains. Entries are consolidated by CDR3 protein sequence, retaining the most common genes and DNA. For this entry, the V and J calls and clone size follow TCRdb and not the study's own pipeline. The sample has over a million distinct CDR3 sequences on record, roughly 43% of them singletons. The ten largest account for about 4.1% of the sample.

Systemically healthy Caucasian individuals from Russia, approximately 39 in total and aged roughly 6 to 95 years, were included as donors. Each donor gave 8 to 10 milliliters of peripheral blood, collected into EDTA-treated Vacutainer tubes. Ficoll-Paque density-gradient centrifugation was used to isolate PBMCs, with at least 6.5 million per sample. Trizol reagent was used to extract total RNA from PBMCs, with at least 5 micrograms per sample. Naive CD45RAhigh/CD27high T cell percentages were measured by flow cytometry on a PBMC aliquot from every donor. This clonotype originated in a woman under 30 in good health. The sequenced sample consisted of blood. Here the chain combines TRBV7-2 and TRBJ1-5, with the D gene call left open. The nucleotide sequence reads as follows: TGTGCCAGCAGCGTAGCCGGGGATGGTCAGCCCCAGCATTTT. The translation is CASSVAGDGQPQHF.